The 24 T cell receptor beta chains listed next were all sequenced from one sample in a study of human T cells and chemical hapten exposure. Time point of the sample: patch test 3, about 24 weeks after DPC sensitization. The treatment here: therapeutic diphenylcyclopropenone sensitization with weekly scalp DPC. From the RACE reads, TCRdb called clonotypes with MiXCR, one entry per CDR3 protein. This repertoire shows 95,000 to 150,000 distinct CDR3 sequences, 11% found once; its top ten account for 2.4%. The specimen comprised whole blood, sampled in connection with sensitization to the hapten diphenylcyclopropenone (DPC). These receptors came from a woman in her 50s with alopecia areata. Some clones in this sample may be carry-over from other donors' samples.

This clonotype has a handful of counts. This chain connects TRBV7-8 to TRBJ2-1; 8 bases line up with TRBD2. The CDR3 is made up of 15 amino acids. V was pared by 5 bases and J by 7 bases, with 10 bases of the junction left unmatched. Germline CDR1 is SGHVS and CDR2 is FQNEAQ. CDR3 residues: CASSTTGRAGNEQFF. The CDR3 DNA is TGTGCCAGCAGCACAACCGGGAGGGCCGGAAATGAGCAGTTCTTC.

This clonotype was detected many times. This chain links TRBV2 with TRBJ1-6; maybe TRBD1 (5 bases). V lost 11 bases to trimming and J lost 1 base, with 15 bases between them. CDR1 SNHLY and CDR2 FYNNEI come from the germline V gene. The length of the CDR3 is 15 residues. CDR3 amino acids: CAGGVGGSYNSPLHF. Here the CDR3 DNA reads TGTGCCGGAGGGGTTGGCGGGTCCTATAATTCACCCCTCCACTTT.

V usage is TRBV29-1 and J usage is TRBJ1-2, with 7 bases fitting TRBD1. The CDR3 sequence is 14 residues long. The V gene end was trimmed by 5 bases and the J gene end by 4 bases; junction bases not matched to a gene: 10. Per the germline V gene, CDR1 is SQVTM and CDR2 is ANQGSEA. CDR3 DNA: TGCAGCGTTCAAACAGGGGAACGATTCTATGGCTACACCTTC. Amino acid sequence: CSVQTGERFYGYTF.

J is TRBJ2-7 and V is TRBV28; 13 positions match TRBD2. CDR3 length: 17 residues. V was pared by 6 bases and J by 6 bases, with 14 bases of the junction left unmatched. CDR1 and CDR2 (germline): MDHEN, SYDVKM. The CDR3 region has the DNA TGTGCCAGCAGCCCCCCCCGGACTAGCGGGAGCGGGGGCGAGCAGTACTTC. This sequence encodes CASSPPRTSGSGGEQYF. Combining the CDR3 with reference TRBV28 and TRBJ2-7 gives the whole variable domain DVKVTQSSRYLVKRTGEKVFLECVQDMDHENMFWYRQDPGLGLRLIYFSYDVKMKEKGDIPEGYSVSREKKERFSLILESASTNQTSMYLCASSPPRTSGSGGEQYFGPGTRLTVT.

This clonotype was recorded at least ten times. In DNA, the CDR3 is TGTGCCAGCAGCTTGACTAGTAGCACAGATACGCAGTATTTT. As protein: CASSLTSSTDTQYF. The J gene is TRBJ2-3, the V gene TRBV5-5; the D gene is possibly TRBD2 (5 bases). V lost 1 base and J 0 bases, leaving 6 bases between the germline ends. The CDR3 is made up of 14 amino acids. Germline-derived CDR1 and CDR2 are SGHKS and YYEKEE (reference sequence).

Ten or more counts support this clonotype. The chain recombines TRBV20-1 with TRBJ2-3, with 9 bases aligning to TRBD1. J gave up 5 bases and V 2 bases, and 5 bases lay outside the gene matches. The CDR3 runs 14 residues. Per the germline V gene, CDR1 is DFQATT and CDR2 is SNEGSKA (reference sequence). The CDR3 is CSARYRGHKDTQYF. CDR3 nucleotides: TGCAGTGCTAGATACAGGGGGCATAAAGATACGCAGTATTTT.

This chain links TRBV29-1 with TRBJ2-3; 9 positions match TRBD2. V dropped 6 bases and J dropped 5; count of bases not matched to a gene: 6. From germline, CDR1 is SQVTM and CDR2 ANQGSEA. The CDR3 covers 13 residues. The CDR3 reads CSVEREARDTQYF. The CDR3 DNA reads as TGCAGCGTGGAGCGGGAGGCAAGAGATACGCAGTATTTT.

This clonotype was seen a few times. The chain combines TRBV6-4 with TRBJ2-3, with TRBD2 matching over 12 bases. Germline-derived CDR1 and CDR2 are MRHNA and SNTAGT. J gave up 8 bases and V 5 bases, and 11 bases lay outside the gene matches. This CDR3 has 16 amino acids. Written as DNA, the CDR3 is TGTGCCAGCAGTCCACTAGCGGGGGGACCCCGAGCTACGCAGTATTTT. Amino acid sequence: CASSPLAGGPRATQYF.

CDR3 sequence (DNA): TGTGCCAGCAGCTCTAACTACAATGAGCAGTTCTTC. It yields the protein CASSSNYNEQFF. The rearrangement links TRBV7-9 to TRBJ2-1; no clear D. Germline assignment: CDR1 SEHNR and CDR2 FQNEAQ (reference sequence). The V end was cut by 4 bases, the J end by 3 bases, with 4 bases between. This CDR3 is 12 amino acids long.

This clonotype showed up many times. This chain connects TRBV20-1 to TRBJ2-1, with a tentative D call TRBD2 (6 bases). Germline assignment: CDR1 DFQATT and CDR2 SNEGSKA (reference sequence). The CDR3 runs 11 residues. Trimming shortened V by 6 bases and J by 9 bases, and 12 bases separated the two germline ends. The CDR3 sequence is CSAGLPSEQFF. The CDR3 bases are TGCAGTGCGGGACTCCCGAGTGAGCAGTTCTTC.

The V gene is TRBV20-1, the J gene TRBJ1-3, with D perhaps TRBD1 (6 bases). Trimming stripped 6 bases from V and 0 bases from J, with 18 bases between. CDR3 size: 16 residues. Germline V gene data show CDR1 as DFQATT and CDR2 as SNEGSKA (reference sequence). The DNA for the CDR3 is TGCAGTGCGAGGACAGCTCTCGGGCTCTCTGGAAACACCATATATTTT. Its protein is CSARTALGLSGNTIYF.

This clonotype was picked up many times. The genes are TRBV5-4 and TRBJ1-6, with D possibly matching TRBD1 (6 bases). The CDR3 covers 15 residues. Germline V lookup: CDR1 SGHNT, CDR2 YYREEE (reference sequence). V lost 4 bases and J 11 bases, leaving 19 bases between the germline ends. The CDR3 region has the DNA TGTGCCAGCAGCCAATTTTGGGGGGGCTCCACACCCCTCCACTTT. Its protein is CASSQFWGGSTPLHF. The entire variable domain, with the rest obtained from reference TRBV5-4 and TRBJ1-6, is as follows: ETGVTQSPTHLIKTRGQQVTLRCSSQSGHNTVSWYQQALGQGPQFIFQYYREEENGRGNFPPRFSGLQFPNYSSELNVNALELDDSALYLCASSQFWGGSTPLHFGNGTRLTVT.

The CDR3, as DNA: TGCAGCGTTGGAGGACGGAACACTGAAGCTTTCTTT. Its translation is CSVGGRNTEAFF. The V and J genes are TRBV29-1 and TRBJ1-1, with D uncertain. The CDR3 covers 12 residues. The V gene lost 4 bases and the J gene lost 1 base, with 7 bases spanning the gap. The germline V gene has CDR1 SQVTM and CDR2 ANQGSEA.

The sample holds many counts of this clonotype. This chain links TRBV20-1 with TRBJ1-5; D is uncertain. The germline V gene has CDR1 DFQATT and CDR2 SNEGSKA (reference sequence). The CDR3 has 15 residues. V lost 3 bases, J lost 3 bases, and 15 bases lay in between. In DNA, the CDR3 is TGCAGTGCTAGGAAGGACCGCCCACTCAATCAGCCCCAGCATTTT. Residues: CSARKDRPLNQPQHF.

This clonotype was counted a few times. The chain links TRBV12-3 or TRBV12-4 to TRBJ2-3; D is unclear. CDR3 length equals 12 residues. Trimming shortened V by 7 bases and J by 10 bases, and 15 bases separated the two germline ends. CDR3 in DNA: TGTGCCAGCAAGGACGGAGCCGATCCGCAGTATTTT. This encodes CASKDGADPQYF.

This clonotype was picked up a small number of times. This sequence joins TRBV20-1 and TRBJ2-5, with 7 positions matching TRBD1. This CDR3 has 12 amino acids. CDR1 is DFQATT, CDR2 SNEGSKA, per germline (reference sequence). J was trimmed by 5 bases and V by 3 bases; bases with no gene match: 3. Written as DNA, the CDR3 is TGCAGTGCTAGGTCAGGGGGTGAGACCCAGTACTTC. Its translation: CSARSGGETQYF.

The chain carries TRBV29-1 and TRBJ2-1; 9 bases are a match to TRBD2. CDR1 and CDR2 from the germline V gene are SQVTM and ANQGSEA. Trimming removed 0 bases from V and 2 bases from J; junction bases left unmatched: 2. There are 15 residues in the CDR3. The CDR3 spells CSVEEASGAYNEQFF. In DNA, the CDR3 is TGCAGCGTTGAAGAGGCTAGCGGGGCCTACAATGAGCAGTTCTTC.

In nucleotides, the CDR3 is TGTGCCAGCAGCTTCAGAGGGCGAAAGTCTAATGAAAAACTGTTTTTT. It yields the protein CASSFRGRKSNEKLFF. The rearrangement joins TRBV7-9 to TRBJ1-4, with D unresolved. CDR1 is SEHNR and CDR2 is FQNEAQ in the germline V gene (reference sequence). V shed 3 bases and J shed 3 bases, with 14 bases lying between them. The CDR3 is made up of 16 amino acids.

The chain carries TRBV20-1 and TRBJ1-6, with 9 bases fitting TRBD1. The CDR3 is made up of 15 amino acids. The V segment lost 1 base and the J segment 8 bases; nucleotides outside the gene matches: 6. Germline V CDR1 and CDR2: DFQATT, SNEGSKA (reference sequence). The CDR3 DNA sequence: TGCAGTGCTAGAGTACCGGGACAGGGAGATTCACCCCTCCACTTT. Translating it yields CSARVPGQGDSPLHF.

This clonotype has only a few counts. V is TRBV3-1 and J is TRBJ2-2; 9 bases are a match to TRBD2. The CDR3 totals 16 residues. CDR1 is LGHDT, CDR2 YNNKEL, per germline (reference sequence). V lost 10 bases to trimming and J lost 1 base; unmatched junction nucleotides: 10. The CDR3 loop reads CATGAGGVLNTGELFF. The CDR3 DNA reads as TGTGCCACCGGAGCGGGGGGCGTTTTGAACACCGGGGAGCTGTTTTTT.

This clonotype was detected only a few times. This chain joins TRBV7-2 and TRBJ2-3; the D is unclear. Per germline, CDR1 SGHTA and CDR2 FQGNSA. CDR3 length: 14 residues. Trimming took off 4 bases at V and 0 bases at J, with 8 bases between the two ends. Here the CDR3 DNA reads TGTGCCAGCAGCTCCGAATCTAGCACAGATACGCAGTATTTT. This gives the protein CASSSESSTDTQYF.

This clonotype was seen more than once but under ten times. V gene TRBV5-5 combines with J gene TRBJ1-1, with unresolved D. There are 14 residues in the CDR3. The germline gives CDR1 SGHKS, CDR2 YYEKEE (reference sequence). Trimming took 4 bases from V and 0 from J, leaving 10 bases between them. CDR3 in DNA: TGTGCCAGCAGCCCAAGCGAATTGAACACTGAAGCTTTCTTT. Translated: CASSPSELNTEAFF.

The chain has TRBV6-2 or TRBV6-3 and TRBJ1-4; D call uncertain. CDR1 and CDR2 (germline): MNHEY, SVGEGT. V was trimmed by 0 bases and J by 0 bases, leaving 8 bases between them. CDR3 length equals 16 residues. This CDR3 is CASSYSGLSTNEKLFF. The CDR3 DNA follows: TGTGCCAGCAGTTACTCCGGGCTATCAACTAATGAAAAACTGTTTTTT.

The chain recombines TRBV12-3 or TRBV12-4 with TRBJ1-5; D not certain. The CDR3 is 14 residues long. V was shortened by 7 bases and J by 7 bases, with 17 bases between the two germline ends. The DNA of the CDR3 is TGTGCCAGCACCCTAACGGGAGGAGGGCAGCCCCAGCATTTT. Amino acids: CASTLTGGGQPQHF.